This is a list of T cell receptor beta chains from one sample in a study of tumor-infiltrating lymphocytes in localized non-small cell lung cancer. Sequencing was performed with immunoSEQ multiplex PCR; in TCRdb, only in-frame clones are kept and a portion is missing. The table has about 13,000 clones, approximately 70% seen once. What was sequenced was lung tumor tissue. These receptors all come from a human donor with non-small cell lung cancer. Each CDR3 is given with its conserved first and last residue. D genes are given only for firm matches. Size values are once, few and many counts, or a class for expanded clones, and some rows have none.

J,V,D,size,CDR3
NA,TRBV18,TRBD2,once,CASSRIAGGTYEQYF
TRBJ2-7,TRBV18,TRBD1,NA,CASSPGTGDEQYF
TRBJ1-1,TRBV19,NA,few,CASSISVLSEAFF
TRBJ2-6,TRBV9,NA,NA,CASSGVWYGANVLTF
TRBJ2-1,TRBV6-4,TRBD2,NA,CATSSRLAGADEQFF
TRBJ2-1,TRBV11-2,NA,few,CASSPTSYNEQFF
TRBJ1-2,TRBV27,NA,NA,CASSHDISYGYTF
TRBJ1-1,TRBV18,TRBD1,few,CASSRSTGPNTEAFF
TRBJ1-6,TRBV7-9,NA,few,CASSFDRISYNSPLHF
TRBJ2-7,TRBV25-1,TRBD1,NA,CASSDDRDHHYEQYF
TRBJ2-2,TRBV2,TRBD1,NA,CASSGRQGAVGELFF
TRBJ2-3,TRBV25-1,NA,NA,CASSEDWQGSGTDTQYF
TRBJ2-5,TRBV13,TRBD2,NA,CASSPGLRGGSETQYF
TRBJ2-1,TRBV11-3,NA,NA,CASSLDRSPVGNEQFF
TRBJ2-5,TRBV7-9,NA,NA,CASSPGDRETQYF
TRBJ2-1,TRBV19,TRBD2,NA,CASSPDPNSAGGRDEQFF
TRBJ2-1,TRBV5-6,TRBD2,NA,CASRSLAGVYNEQFF
TRBJ2-2,TRBV5-8,NA,NA,CASSWGGGYTGELFF
TRBJ2-1,TRBV5-1,TRBD1,medium-sized,CASSLNGQEFNEQFF
TRBJ2-3,TRBV11-2,TRBD2,NA,CASSARLAGSTDTQYF
TRBJ2-3,TRBV19,NA,NA,CASSASTDTQYF
TRBJ1-2,TRBV12-2,NA,NA,CASRFSGAINYGYTF
TRBJ1-1,TRBV5-1,NA,NA,CASSQDTNTEAFF
TRBJ1-2,TRBV2,NA,NA,CASNPLGTDLYGYTF
TRBJ1-2,TRBV19,NA,NA,CASRLGLWGYTF
TRBJ1-2,TRBV4-2,NA,few,CASSQRTDGPNYGYTF
TRBJ2-7,TRBV4-1,NA,NA,CASSQQSGVGEQYF
TRBJ2-7,TRBV19,TRBD1,NA,CASNQDRGSYEQYF
TRBJ2-2,TRBV5-6,NA,NA,CASSLSATNTGELFF
TRBJ1-2,TRBV7-3,NA,NA,CASSPLGGVDYGYTF
TRBJ2-7,TRBV6-5,NA,once,CASSTTGSYEQYF
TRBJ2-7,TRBV4-3,NA,NA,CASSQDGGPYEQYF
TRBJ2-1,TRBV2,TRBD2,few,CASGLGTSGYNEQFF
TRBJ2-7,TRBV10-3,NA,medium-sized,CAISALGGYEQYF
TRBJ1-1,TRBV5-6,NA,NA,CASSLLFAQPGTEAFF
TRBJ1-5,TRBV15,NA,NA,CATSFIGGEGQPQHF
TRBJ2-3,TRBV5-6,NA,NA,CASSLWQGWADTQYF
TRBJ1-2,TRBV11-2,NA,NA,CASSLEPQVNGYTF
TRBJ1-2,TRBV7-8,TRBD1,NA,CASSSRQGQLYGYTF
TRBJ1-2,TRBV29-1,NA,few,CSVESHLNYGYTF
TRBJ2-7,TRBV7-2,NA,NA,CASSEGGGRDEQYF
TRBJ2-5,TRBV7-1,NA,NA,CASSSSGAETQYF
TRBJ2-3,TRBV6-5,NA,NA,CASSPTGLSTDTQYF
TRBJ2-7,TRBV9,NA,NA,CASSVAPMGEQYF
TRBJ1-4,TRBV10-3,NA,NA,CASRSPTDNEKLFF
TRBJ2-3,TRBV7-9,NA,NA,CASSTGTTPDTQYF
TRBJ2-2,TRBV30,NA,medium-sized,CAWGVLATTGELFF
TRBJ2-5,TRBV6-5,TRBD1,few,CASMGQGVTQYF
TRBJ2-7,TRBV30,NA,NA,CAWSRGIFYEQYF
TRBJ2-5,TRBV19,TRBD1,NA,CASSTFPGQGAGETQYF
TRBJ2-7,TRBV18,NA,NA,CASSPPTSPYYEQYF
TRBJ1-5,TRBV9,NA,NA,CASSVDGSNQPQHF